This T cell receptor (beta chain) was found in a study of T cells in women clearing cervical HPV infection. Method: immunoSEQ multiplex PCR; TCRdb's copy keeps in-frame clones and lacks some. The repertoire shows under 50,000 clones; the top ten hold around 5.8%. MY09/MY11 PCR detected cervical HPV DNA; dot-blot assigned genotypes. The CDR3 loop spans 15 amino acids. With 1 base removed from V and 3 bases from J, the gap between germline ends came to 12 bases. In germline, CDR1 is KGHSH, CDR2 LQKENI. About this clone: The CDR3 end falls 3 residues outside the read, so it is completed with the germline J gene.

This clonotype was sampled from a woman aged 18 to 75 with a cervical HPV16 infection that either progressed to CIN3+ or cleared (not recorded which). Sequencing was carried out using blood buffy coat. The chain couples TRBV18 to TRBJ2-5; D unclear. The part of the CDR3 DNA that was read is TGTGCCAGCTCACCACGCCCTCAAAACAAAGAGACC. Protein product: CASSPRPQNKET. The CDR3, in full, reads CASSPRPQNKETQYF.